This T cell receptor beta chain was recorded in a study of T cell responses to AZD1222 COVID-19 vaccine. Study-wide findings and caveats: Donors in the cohort were predominantly white British and more often female, and clonal diversity was possibly underestimated. Seropositive AZD1222 recipients at baseline numbered only five or six. Spike-specific TCR breadth and depth rose after two AZD1222 doses. The study sampled repertoires only after the peak T cell response.

Concerning this clone: The antigen remains undetermined.

The assay was immunoSEQ multiplex PCR, and TCRdb's table has in-frame clones only and misses some. The profile shows around 70,000 clones, 70% to 90% of them singletons. Trimming stripped 0 bases from V and 6 bases from J, with 8 bases between. The CDR3 length is 13 residues. The germline CDR1 and CDR2 sequences are MGHRA and YSYEKL. The genes are TRBV4-1 and TRBJ1-1, with unresolved D. Sequenced material: peripheral blood, taken 28 days after the second dose of the MenACWY control vaccine. This TCR derives from an adult who received the MenACWY meningococcal vaccine as a control. The CDR3 coding sequence is TGCGCCAGCAGCCAAGAATTTAGCCCTGAAGCTTTCTTT. Its protein is CASSQEFSPEAFF.